This paragraph reports one TCR beta chain. This sample is drawn from a study of brain T cells in children with intractable seizures. TCRdb's table, derived via immunoSEQ multiplex PCR, lists solely in-frame clones and lacks some. The sample lists a few hundred thousand clones; over 90% were seen once. Time point denoted: blood from clinic visit 5 months post-surgery; TSC patient then seizure free. V gave up 2 bases and J gave up 2 bases; unmatched junction bases: 3. There are 14 residues in the CDR3. Germline V lookup: CDR1 MGHRA, CDR2 YSYEKL. The chain links TRBV4-1 to TRBJ2-7; 7 bases align to TRBD2. The sample was peripheral blood, taken approximately 5 months after surgery. This TCR was sampled from a boy less than two years old with tuberous sclerosis and intractable seizures. The CDR3 loop is CASSQLADPYEQYF. As DNA, the CDR3 is TGCGCCAGCAGCCAACTAGCGGACCCCTACGAGCAGTACTTC.